Detailed here is one TCR beta chain. The target antigen is unknown. CDR1 ENHRY and CDR2 SYGVKD come from the germline V gene. The germline V and J ends were trimmed by 6 bases and 2 bases, with 16 bases remaining between them. This CDR3 region has 15 residues. For sorted subsets, 150 to 200 ng DNA per replicate equaled about 30,000 T cell genomes. Clones were read by immunoSEQ multiplex PCR, and TCRdb kept only the in-frame ones, dropping some. Here the sample spans around 2.5 million clones, more than 85% being singletons. The sample comes from a study of shared clonotypes between healthy human individuals. At the level of the study: The cohort comprised a couple of women and a few men. Their ages spanned 18 to 49 years. Overall study findings and caveats: Unshared clonotypes carried lower generation probabilities than those common to all four donors.

Nashville, Tennessee was home to all donors, who were Caucasian adults. The sequence was obtained from a man aged 18 to 29 in good health. Some clones in this sample may be carry-over from other donors' samples. The J gene is TRBJ1-2, the V gene TRBV10-3; a possible D gene is TRBD1 (5 bases). Material for sequencing was naive CD4+ T cells from PBMCs. Subset denoted: CD45RA+ positively selected. The CDR3 here is CAISNSQGLNYGYTF. The CDR3 DNA follows: TGTGCCATCAGCAATTCCCAGGGCTTGAACTATGGCTACACCTTC.